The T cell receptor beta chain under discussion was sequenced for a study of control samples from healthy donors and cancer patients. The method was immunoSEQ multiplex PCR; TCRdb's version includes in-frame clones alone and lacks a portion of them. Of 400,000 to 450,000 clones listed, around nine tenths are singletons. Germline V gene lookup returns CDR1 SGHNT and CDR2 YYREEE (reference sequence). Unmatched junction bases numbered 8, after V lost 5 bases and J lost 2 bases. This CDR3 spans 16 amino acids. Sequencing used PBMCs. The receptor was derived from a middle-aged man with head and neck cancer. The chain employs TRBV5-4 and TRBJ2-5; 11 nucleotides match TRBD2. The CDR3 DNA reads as TGTGCCAGCAGTCCCCGCTTAGCGGGGGGGCAAGAGACCCAGTACTTC. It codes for CASSPRLAGGQETQYF.